The source of this T cell receptor (beta chain) is a study of human T cells and chemical hapten exposure. Study-level background: TCR yields per sample varied mostly from small pooled library volume differences.

The time point denotes: pre-sensitization, week 0. Noted treatment: therapeutic diphenylcyclopropenone sensitization with weekly scalp DPC. Ahead of applying each patch test, blood was sampled. This clonotype was seen repeatedly, ten times or more. Each CDR3 protein gets one entry after TCRdb re-called the RACE reads with MiXCR. The top ten clones hold around 8% of a sample with approximately 320,000 distinct CDR3 sequences, around 5.5% of them seen once. Germline V CDR1 and CDR2: LGHNA, YSLEER. Trimming cost V 0 bases and J 1 base, with 9 bases left between them. The CDR3 totals 15 residues. The clonotype was recovered from a woman aged 18-35 years with alopecia areata. Some clones in this sample may be carry-over from other donors' samples. The chain recombines TRBV4-3 with TRBJ1-1, with D possibly TRBD1 on 5 matching bases. This specimen was whole blood, taken in connection with sensitization to the hapten diphenylcyclopropenone (DPC). CDR3 bases: TGCGCCAGCAGCCAAGATGAGGGGTCGAACACTGAAGCTTTCTTT. Translating it yields CASSQDEGSNTEAFF.